This T cell receptor beta chain was profiled in a study of T cell responses to AZD1222 COVID-19 vaccine. The protocol was immunoSEQ multiplex PCR, while the TCRdb copy is restricted to in-frame clones and leaves out a portion. The sample lists fewer than 95,000 clones, around nine tenths occurring once. Per the germline V gene, CDR1 is LNHDA and CDR2 is SQIVND (reference sequence). The CDR3 extends over 13 amino acids. The V end lost 7 bases, the J end lost 9 bases, and 18 bases lay between the germline ends. The gene calls are TRBV19 and TRBJ1-1; possible D gene TRBD1, 6 bases. The starting material was peripheral blood, obtained 28 days after the second AZD1222 dose. The source is an adult who received the AZD1222 COVID-19 vaccine. The CDR3 DNA reads as TGTGCCAGTACCCAGGGGCAGTTCGGGAAAGCTTTCTTT. Translating gives CASTQGQFGKAFF.